This TCR beta chain came from a study of blood T cell repertoires in COVID-19. Study-wide context: Sites across the United States, Italy and Spain contributed samples from acute and convalescent COVID-19. PBMCs, B-cell-depleted T cells, or T cells provided the cDNA or gDNA that made up the material.

CDR1 SGDLS and CDR2 YYNGEE come from the germline V gene. Between the trimmed V and J ends, which lost 3 bases and 0 bases, there was a span of 11 bases. CDR3 length: 15 amino acids. TCRdb's copy holds only in-frame clones and misses some; the assay was immunoSEQ multiplex PCR. This sample has about 270,000 clones, with more than 80% found just once. Participant-reported clinical history was the basis for cohort assignment. This clonotype was obtained from a woman aged 30 to 39 with acute COVID-19. Sequenced material: PBMCs or T cells enriched from blood (not recorded which). The V call is TRBV9, the J call TRBJ2-3; the D gene is possibly TRBD2 (6 bases). The CDR3 DNA reads as TGTGCCAGCAGCGCAAGCGGGCTCAGCACAGATACGCAGTATTTT. Its protein is CASSASGLSTDTQYF. The variable domain in full, with the rest retrieved from reference TRBV9 and TRBJ2-3, is DSGVTQTPKHLITATGQRVTLRCSPRSGDLSVYWYQQSLDQGLQFLIQYYNGEERAKGNILERFSAQQFPDLHSELNLSSLELGDSALYFCASSASGLSTDTQYFGPGTRLTVL.